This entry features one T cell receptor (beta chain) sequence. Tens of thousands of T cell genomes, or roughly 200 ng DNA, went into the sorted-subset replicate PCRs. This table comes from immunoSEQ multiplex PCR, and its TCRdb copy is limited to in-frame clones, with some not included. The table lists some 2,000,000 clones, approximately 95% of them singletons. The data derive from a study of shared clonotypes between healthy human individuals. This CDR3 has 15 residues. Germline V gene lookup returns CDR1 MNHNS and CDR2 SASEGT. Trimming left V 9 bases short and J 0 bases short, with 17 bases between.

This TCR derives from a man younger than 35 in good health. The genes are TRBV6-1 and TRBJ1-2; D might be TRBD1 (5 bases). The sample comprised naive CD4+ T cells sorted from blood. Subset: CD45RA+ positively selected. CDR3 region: CASRAPGHPNYGYTF. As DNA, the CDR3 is TGTGCCAGTCGCGCCCCCGGACACCCTAACTATGGCTACACCTTC.